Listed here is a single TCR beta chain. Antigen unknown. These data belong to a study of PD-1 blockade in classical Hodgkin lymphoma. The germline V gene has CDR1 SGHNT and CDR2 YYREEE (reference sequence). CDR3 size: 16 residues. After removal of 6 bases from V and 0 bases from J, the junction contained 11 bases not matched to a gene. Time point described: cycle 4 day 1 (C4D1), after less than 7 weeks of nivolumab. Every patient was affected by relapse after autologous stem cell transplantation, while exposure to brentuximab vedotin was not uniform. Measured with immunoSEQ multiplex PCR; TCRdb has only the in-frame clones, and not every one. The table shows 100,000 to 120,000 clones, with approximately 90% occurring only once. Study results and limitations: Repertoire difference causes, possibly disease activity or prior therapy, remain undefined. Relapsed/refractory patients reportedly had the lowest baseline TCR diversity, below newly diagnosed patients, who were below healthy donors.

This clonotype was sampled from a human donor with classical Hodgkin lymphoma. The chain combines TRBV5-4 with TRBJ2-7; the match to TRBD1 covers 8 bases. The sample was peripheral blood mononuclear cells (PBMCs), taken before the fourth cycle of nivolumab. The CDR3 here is CASTEPGTGNSYEQYF. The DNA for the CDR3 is TGTGCCAGCACCGAACCCGGGACAGGCAACTCCTACGAGCAGTACTTC.